This T cell receptor beta chain emerged from a study of cytotoxic CD8 clonotypes in ibrutinib-treated CLL. As for the study in general: Partial responses totalled about 24 and complete responses 2; after median roughly 68 months, around 14 remained remitted and roughly twelve progressed. Findings and caveats of the study: Against age-matched healthy donors, baseline clonality ran higher and tracked circulating CD8+ T-cell counts. Progressing and sustained-remission patients had different sampling times.

Between the trimmed V and J ends, which lost 8 bases and 4 bases, there was a span of 12 bases. CDR3 length: 13 amino acids. The germline gives CDR1 MNHEY, CDR2 SMNVEV (reference sequence). Clones were read by immunoSEQ multiplex PCR, and TCRdb kept only the in-frame ones, dropping some. The sample lists approximately 300,000 clones, more than 65% seen once, with roughly 7% in the top ten. This clone was picked up a small number of times. Its antigen is currently unknown. The sample in question was PBMCs, obtained before ibrutinib treatment. The chain recombines TRBV27 with TRBJ2-1; the D gene is possibly TRBD1 (5 bases). This sequence originates from a human donor with chronic lymphocytic leukemia. CDR3 protein: CASASQGYNEQFF. The CDR3, as DNA: TGTGCCAGCGCATCGCAGGGATACAATGAGCAGTTCTTC.